The 13 T cell receptor beta chains reported below all come from one sample, sequenced in a study of beta chain features in type 1 diabetes (dated by TCRdb to 2016 to 2018). Library prep was done by the immunoSEQ multiplex PCR assay. The High Capacity cDNA Reverse Transcription Kit was used to reverse transcribe all of the isolated RNA, meaning that expressed TCRB transcripts were what got sequenced. TCRdb stores this immuneACCESS table with in-frame sequences only. Part of the clones is absent; in the studies checked, under half of the shortfall reflects unresolved V genes, and no reason is known for the rest. Counted in this sample were some 400,000 clones; more than 12% of them appeared once. Approximately 0.019% of the sample goes to the ten largest clones. Source material: naive CD4+ T cells from blood. Interpreted using the paper, the cell subset or site label stands for: true naive CD4+ T cells. These receptor sequences come from a woman under 30 in good health.

In its sample, this clone was seen a few times. V usage is TRBV9 and J usage is TRBJ2-4; TRBD2 matches at 7 bases. The length of the CDR3 is 15 residues. CDR1 and CDR2 (germline): SGDLS, YYNGEE. V lost 3 bases to trimming and J lost 5 bases; unmatched junction nucleotides: 8. CDR3 coding DNA: TGTGCCAGCAGCGGGAGGGCCGCGGGGGAAAACATTCAGTACTTC. This codes for CASSGRAAGENIQYF.

This clone was counted a few times. The rearrangement joins TRBV29-1 to TRBJ2-7; 10 bases fit TRBD1. This CDR3 region has 13 residues. Per the germline V gene, CDR1 is SQVTM and CDR2 is ANQGSEA. V was pared by 6 bases and J by 5 bases, with 7 bases of the junction left unmatched. The CDR3 loop is CSVPTTGGHEQYF. Here the CDR3 DNA reads TGCAGCGTCCCAACGACAGGGGGCCACGAGCAGTACTTC.

In its sample, this clone was seen a few times. This sequence joins TRBV9 and TRBJ2-7; D remains ambiguous. Trimming took 2 bases from V and 2 from J, leaving 8 bases between them. CDR3 length: 13 residues. The germline gives CDR1 SGDLS, CDR2 YYNGEE. CDR3 sequence: CASSVGSTYEQYF. The DNA of the CDR3 is TGTGCCAGCAGCGTTGGCAGTACCTACGAGCAGTACTTC.

V usage is TRBV6-5 and J usage is TRBJ1-5, with TRBD1 identical over 8 bases. This CDR3 is 15 amino acids long. CDR1 and CDR2 (germline): MNHEY, SVGAGI. V dropped 5 bases and J dropped 6; count of bases not matched to a gene: 9. As DNA, the CDR3 is TGTGCCAGCAGTACCACAGGGGGTTTGTTTCAGCCCCAGCATTTT. This translates into CASSTTGGLFQPQHF.

The chain combines TRBV6-1 with TRBJ2-5; D remains ambiguous. V shed 4 bases and J shed 5 bases, with 14 bases lying between them. This CDR3 is built from 14 residues. CDR1 and CDR2 from the germline V gene are MNHNS and SASEGT. The CDR3 region is CASSAAWARETQYF. The CDR3 DNA reads TGTGCCAGCAGTGCCGCTTGGGCACGGGAGACCCAGTACTTC.

The rearrangement joins TRBV7-2 to TRBJ1-5, with 7 nucleotides matching TRBD1. The CDR3 runs to 15 residues. V trimming: 3 bases; J trimming: 3 bases; junction bases outside the gene matches: 5. Germline CDR1 and CDR2: SGHTA and FQGNSA. For the CDR3, the DNA is TGTGCCAGCAGCTTGAGACAGGGAAACAATCAGCCCCAGCATTTT. It translates to CASSLRQGNNQPQHF.

This clone appeared a single time. V gene TRBV21-1 combines with J gene TRBJ2-5; the table gives TRBD1 as D, unverified against the DNA. TRBV21-1 is recorded as a pseudogene. The CDR3 sequence is 13 residues long. The CDR3 region has the DNA TGTGCCAGCAGCCCCGGGACATCCCTCGCCCAGTACTTC. It encodes CASSPGTSLAQYF.

The V gene is TRBV9, the J gene TRBJ2-7, with a tentative D call TRBD1 (5 bases). V was cut by 4 bases and J by 5 bases, with 16 bases left in between. CDR1 is SGDLS and CDR2 is YYNGEE in the germline V gene. The CDR3 totals 14 residues. The DNA of the CDR3 is TGTGCCAGCAGCTTGGACATGCTAGTGGACGAGCAGTACTTC. Amino acid sequence: CASSLDMLVDEQYF.

This clone was counted a single time. The chain employs TRBV28 and TRBJ2-7; weak D call: TRBD1 (6 bases). The CDR3 sequence is 18 residues long. Germline CDR1 reads MDHEN; CDR2 reads SYDVKM. Trimming left V 2 bases short and J 0 bases short, with 20 bases between. Here the CDR3 DNA reads TGTGCCAGCAGTTTAGCTCGACAGGCCGTCGGGCTCTCCTACGAGCAGTACTTC. It yields the protein CASSLARQAVGLSYEQYF.

The chain is built from TRBV7-9 and TRBJ2-7; perhaps TRBD1 as D (6 bases). V lost 2 bases and J 6 bases, leaving 14 bases between the germline ends. The CDR3 covers 14 residues. Per the germline V gene, CDR1 is SEHNR and CDR2 is FQNEAQ (reference sequence). The CDR3 nucleotides are TGTGCCAGCAGCTTAAGGGCAGGGGAAAGCGAGCAGTACTTC. The encoded protein is CASSLRAGESEQYF.

The chain joins TRBV28 to TRBJ2-1; 7 nucleotides align to TRBD2. The V gene's germline CDR1 is MDHEN and CDR2 SYDVKM. This CDR3 contains 16 residues. Trimming removed 3 bases from V and 5 bases from J; junction bases left unmatched: 10. CDR3 nucleotides: TGTGCCAGCAGTTTGGCGGGAGTATCGCCCCACAATGAGCAGTTCTTC. It is translated as CASSLAGVSPHNEQFF.

This clone occurred a few times. The chain has TRBV29-1 and TRBJ1-1; D perhaps matches TRBD1 (5 bases). Trimming left V 2 bases short and J 4 bases short, with 17 bases between. CDR1 is SQVTM, CDR2 ANQGSEA, per germline. This CDR3 comprises 15 residues. CDR3 sequence reads: CSVEMRIRQITEAFF. The CDR3 DNA sequence: TGCAGCGTTGAAATGAGGATACGACAGATCACTGAAGCTTTCTTT.

Only a few counts were recorded for this clone. The V gene is TRBV7-6, the J gene TRBJ2-7; TRBD2 aligns across 9 bases. The CDR3 consists of 15 residues. Germline CDR1 SGHVS, CDR2 FNYEAQ. J gave up 3 bases and V 0 bases, and 3 bases lay outside the gene matches. This CDR3 is CASSLAASGVYEQYF. The DNA for the CDR3 is TGTGCCAGCAGCTTAGCGGCTAGCGGGGTCTACGAGCAGTACTTC.